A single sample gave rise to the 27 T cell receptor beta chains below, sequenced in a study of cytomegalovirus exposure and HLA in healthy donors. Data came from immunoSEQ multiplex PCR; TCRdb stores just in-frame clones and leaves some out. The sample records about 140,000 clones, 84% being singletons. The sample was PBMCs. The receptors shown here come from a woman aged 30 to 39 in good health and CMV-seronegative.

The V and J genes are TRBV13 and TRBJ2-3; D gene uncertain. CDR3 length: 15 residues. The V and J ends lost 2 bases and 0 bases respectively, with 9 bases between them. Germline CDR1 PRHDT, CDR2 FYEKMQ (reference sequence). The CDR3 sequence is CASSLLGRSTDTQYF. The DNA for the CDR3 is TGTGCCAGCAGCTTATTGGGCAGGAGCACAGATACGCAGTATTTT.

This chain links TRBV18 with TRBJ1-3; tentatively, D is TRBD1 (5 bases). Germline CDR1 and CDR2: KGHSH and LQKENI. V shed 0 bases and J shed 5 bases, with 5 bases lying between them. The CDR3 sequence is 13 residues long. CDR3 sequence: CASSPPDRNTIYF. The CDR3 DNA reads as TGTGCCAGCTCACCACCGGACAGAAACACCATATATTTT.

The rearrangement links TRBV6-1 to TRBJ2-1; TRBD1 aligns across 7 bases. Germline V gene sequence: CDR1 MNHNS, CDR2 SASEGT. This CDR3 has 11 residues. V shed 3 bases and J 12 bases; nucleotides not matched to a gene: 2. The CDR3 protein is CASSDRDRQFF. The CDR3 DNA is TGTGCCAGCAGTGACCGGGACAGGCAGTTCTTC.

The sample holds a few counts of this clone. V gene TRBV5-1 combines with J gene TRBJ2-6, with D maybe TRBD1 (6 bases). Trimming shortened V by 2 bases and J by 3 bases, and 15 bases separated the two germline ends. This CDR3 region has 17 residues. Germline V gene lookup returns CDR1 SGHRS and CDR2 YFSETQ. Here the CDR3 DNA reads TGCGCCAGCAGCTTCACGCCGCAGGGGAGTGGGGCCAACGTCCTGACTTTC. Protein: CASSFTPQGSGANVLTF.

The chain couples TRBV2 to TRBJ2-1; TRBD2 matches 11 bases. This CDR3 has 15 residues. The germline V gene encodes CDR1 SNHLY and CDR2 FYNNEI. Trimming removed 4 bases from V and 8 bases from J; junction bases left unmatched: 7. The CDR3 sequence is CASSVAGGRSDEQFF. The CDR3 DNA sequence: TGTGCCAGCAGTGTAGCGGGGGGGCGTTCTGATGAGCAGTTCTTC.

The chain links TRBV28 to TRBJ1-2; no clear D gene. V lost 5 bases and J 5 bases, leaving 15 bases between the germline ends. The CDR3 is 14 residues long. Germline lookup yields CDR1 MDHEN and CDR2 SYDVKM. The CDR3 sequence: CASSPLGRRYGYTF. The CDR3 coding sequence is TGTGCCAGCAGTCCTCTCGGGAGGAGGTATGGCTACACCTTC.

The CDR3 coding sequence is TGTGCCAGCAGCCTAAAACAGGGTTCACCCCTCCACTTT. As protein: CASSLKQGSPLHF. The V call is TRBV11-2, the J call TRBJ1-6, with a tentative D call TRBD1 (6 bases). Germline lookup yields CDR1 SGHAT and CDR2 FQNNGV. This CDR3 is built from 13 residues. V dropped 5 bases and J dropped 9 bases, with 11 bases sitting between them.

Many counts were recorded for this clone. Here the CDR3 DNA reads TGTGCCAGCAGTGGGACTAGTCTGGGCGAGCAGTACTTC. This sequence encodes CASSGTSLGEQYF. The V gene is TRBV2, the J gene TRBJ2-7, with 7 bases matching TRBD2. Germline V lookup: CDR1 SNHLY, CDR2 FYNNEI. The CDR3 covers 13 residues. With 4 bases clipped from V and 6 bases from J, the junction kept 6 bases outside the gene matches.

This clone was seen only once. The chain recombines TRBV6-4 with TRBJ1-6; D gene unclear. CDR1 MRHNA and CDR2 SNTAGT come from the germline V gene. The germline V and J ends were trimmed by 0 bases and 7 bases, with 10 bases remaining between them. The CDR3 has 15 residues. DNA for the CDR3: TGTGCCAGCAGTGACTCTAGTAACGGGAATTCACCCCTCCACTTT. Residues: CASSDSSNGNSPLHF.

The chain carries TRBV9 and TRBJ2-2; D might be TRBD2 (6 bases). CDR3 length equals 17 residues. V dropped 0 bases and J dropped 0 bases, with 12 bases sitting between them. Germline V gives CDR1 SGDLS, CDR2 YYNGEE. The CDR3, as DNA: TGTGCCAGCAGCGTAGTCGGAAGCGGGTCGAACACCGGGGAGCTGTTTTTT. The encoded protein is CASSVVGSGSNTGELFF.

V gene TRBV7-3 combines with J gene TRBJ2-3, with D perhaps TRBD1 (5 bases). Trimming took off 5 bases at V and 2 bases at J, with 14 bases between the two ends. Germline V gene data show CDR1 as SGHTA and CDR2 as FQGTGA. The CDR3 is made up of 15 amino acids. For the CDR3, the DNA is TGTGCCAGCAGCCAAGGGGTGAGGTTCACAGATACGCAGTATTTT. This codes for CASSQGVRFTDTQYF.

The CDR3 coding sequence is TGTGCCAGCAAGGGGTGGAAGCGGGCTAACAATGAGCAGTTCTTC. Protein sequence: CASKGWKRANNEQFF. V usage is TRBV6-5 and J usage is TRBJ2-1; D may be TRBD2 (6 bases). V shed 7 bases and J shed 5 bases, with 18 bases lying between them. Germline V lookup: CDR1 MNHEY, CDR2 SVGAGI. The CDR3 contains 15 residues.

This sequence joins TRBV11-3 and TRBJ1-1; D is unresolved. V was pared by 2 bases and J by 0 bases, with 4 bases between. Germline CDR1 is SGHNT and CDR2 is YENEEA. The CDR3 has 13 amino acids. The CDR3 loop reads CASSLYMNTEAFF. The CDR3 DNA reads TGTGCCAGCAGCTTATATATGAACACTGAAGCTTTCTTT.

This CDR3 is CASSERMAGGRNEQFF. The DNA for the CDR3 is TGTGCCAGCAGCGAGAGGATGGCGGGGGGGCGGAATGAGCAGTTCTTC. The chain uses TRBV9 and TRBJ2-1; TRBD2 agrees at 9 bases. J lost 7 bases, V lost 3 bases, and 11 bases had no gene match. Looked up from germline, CDR1 is SGDLS and CDR2 is YYNGEE. This CDR3 spans 16 amino acids.

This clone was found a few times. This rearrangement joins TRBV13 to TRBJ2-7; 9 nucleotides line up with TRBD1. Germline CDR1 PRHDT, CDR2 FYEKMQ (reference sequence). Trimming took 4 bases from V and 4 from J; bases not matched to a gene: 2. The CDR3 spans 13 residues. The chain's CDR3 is CASSSDRGYEQYF. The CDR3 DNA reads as TGTGCCAGCAGCTCGGACAGGGGATACGAGCAGTACTTC.

The CDR3 spells CASSLKEGLPYEQYF. CDR3 sequence (DNA): TGTGCCAGTAGCCTAAAGGAGGGACTGCCTTACGAGCAGTACTTC. The V and J genes are TRBV19 and TRBJ2-7, with D perhaps TRBD2 (6 bases). The CDR3 is made up of 15 amino acids. Germline V gene lookup returns CDR1 LNHDA and CDR2 SQIVND (reference sequence). V lost 6 bases and J 4 bases, leaving 19 bases between the germline ends.

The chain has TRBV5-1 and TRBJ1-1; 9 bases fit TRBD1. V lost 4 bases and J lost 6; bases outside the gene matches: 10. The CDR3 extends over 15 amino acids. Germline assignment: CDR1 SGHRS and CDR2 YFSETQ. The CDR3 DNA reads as TGCGCCAGCAGCCTGGGGACAGGGCCGTTTGCTGAAGCTTTCTTT. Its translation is CASSLGTGPFAEAFF.

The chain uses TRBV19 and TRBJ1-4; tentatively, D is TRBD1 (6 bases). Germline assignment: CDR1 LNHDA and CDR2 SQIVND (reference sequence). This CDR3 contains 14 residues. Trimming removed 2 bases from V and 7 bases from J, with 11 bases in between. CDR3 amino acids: CASSIQKGGEKLFF. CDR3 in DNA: TGTGCCAGTAGTATACAAAAAGGGGGTGAAAAACTGTTTTTT. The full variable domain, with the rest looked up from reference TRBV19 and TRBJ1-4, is DGGITQSPKYLFRKEGQNVTLSCEQNLNHDAMYWYRQDPGQGLRLIYYSQIVNDFQKGDIAEGYSVSREKKESFPLTVTSAQKNPTAFYLCASSIQKGGEKLFFGSGTQLSVL.

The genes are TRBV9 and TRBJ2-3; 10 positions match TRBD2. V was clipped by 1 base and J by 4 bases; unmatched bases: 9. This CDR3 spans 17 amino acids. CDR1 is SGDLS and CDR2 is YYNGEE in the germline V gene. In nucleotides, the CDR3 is TGTGCCAGCAGCGTACCCCAGAGCGGGGGGGCGGCAGATACGCAGTATTTT. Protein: CASSVPQSGGAADTQYF.

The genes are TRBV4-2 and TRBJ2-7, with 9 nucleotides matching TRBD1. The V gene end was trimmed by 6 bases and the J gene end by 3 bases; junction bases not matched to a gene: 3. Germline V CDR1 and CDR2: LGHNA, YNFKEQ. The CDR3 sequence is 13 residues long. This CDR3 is CASRPGQGYEQYF. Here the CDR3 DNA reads TGTGCCAGCAGACCGGGACAGGGCTACGAGCAGTACTTC.

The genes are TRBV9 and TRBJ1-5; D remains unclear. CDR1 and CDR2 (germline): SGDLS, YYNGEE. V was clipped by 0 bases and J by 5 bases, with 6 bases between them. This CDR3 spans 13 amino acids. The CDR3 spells CASSVDGYQPQHF. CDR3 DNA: TGTGCCAGCAGCGTAGACGGTTATCAGCCCCAGCATTTT.

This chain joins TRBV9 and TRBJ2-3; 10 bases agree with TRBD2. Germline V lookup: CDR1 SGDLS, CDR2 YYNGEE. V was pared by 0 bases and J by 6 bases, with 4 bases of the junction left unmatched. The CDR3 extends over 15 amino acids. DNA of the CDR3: TGTGCCAGCAGCGTAGCTACGACTAGCGGGGATACGCAGTATTTT. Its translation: CASSVATTSGDTQYF.

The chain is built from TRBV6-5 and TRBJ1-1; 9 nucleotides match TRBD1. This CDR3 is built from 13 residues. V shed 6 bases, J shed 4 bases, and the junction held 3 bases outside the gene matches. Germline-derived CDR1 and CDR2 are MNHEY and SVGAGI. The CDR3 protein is CASRRQGGTEAFF. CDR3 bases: TGTGCCAGCAGACGACAGGGGGGCACTGAAGCTTTCTTT.

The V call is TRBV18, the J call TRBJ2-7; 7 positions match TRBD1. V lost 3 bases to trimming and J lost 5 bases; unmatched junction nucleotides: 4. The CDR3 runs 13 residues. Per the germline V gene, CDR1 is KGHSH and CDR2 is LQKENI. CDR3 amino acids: CASSPDRSNEQYF. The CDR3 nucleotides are TGTGCCAGCTCACCGGACAGGTCGAACGAGCAGTACTTC.

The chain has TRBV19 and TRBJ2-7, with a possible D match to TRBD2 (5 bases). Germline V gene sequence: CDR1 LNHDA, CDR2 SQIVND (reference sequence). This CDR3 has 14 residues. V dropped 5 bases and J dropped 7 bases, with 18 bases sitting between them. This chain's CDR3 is CASSPRRLASEQYF. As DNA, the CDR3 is TGTGCCAGTAGTCCGCGACGTCTAGCTAGTGAGCAGTACTTC.

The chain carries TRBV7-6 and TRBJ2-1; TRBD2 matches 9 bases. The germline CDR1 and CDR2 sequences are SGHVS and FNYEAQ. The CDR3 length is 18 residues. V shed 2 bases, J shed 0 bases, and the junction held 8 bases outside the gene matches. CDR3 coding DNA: TGTGCCAGCAGCTTATCGGTGGAGCGGGGGGACTCCTACAATGAGCAGTTCTTC. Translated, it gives CASSLSVERGDSYNEQFF.

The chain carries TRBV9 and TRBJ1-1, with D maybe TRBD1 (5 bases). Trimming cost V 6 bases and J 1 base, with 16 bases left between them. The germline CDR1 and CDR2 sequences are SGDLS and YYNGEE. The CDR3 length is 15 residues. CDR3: CASTPLGTGNTEAFF. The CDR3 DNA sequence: TGTGCCAGCACCCCTTTAGGGACTGGGAACACTGAAGCTTTCTTT.